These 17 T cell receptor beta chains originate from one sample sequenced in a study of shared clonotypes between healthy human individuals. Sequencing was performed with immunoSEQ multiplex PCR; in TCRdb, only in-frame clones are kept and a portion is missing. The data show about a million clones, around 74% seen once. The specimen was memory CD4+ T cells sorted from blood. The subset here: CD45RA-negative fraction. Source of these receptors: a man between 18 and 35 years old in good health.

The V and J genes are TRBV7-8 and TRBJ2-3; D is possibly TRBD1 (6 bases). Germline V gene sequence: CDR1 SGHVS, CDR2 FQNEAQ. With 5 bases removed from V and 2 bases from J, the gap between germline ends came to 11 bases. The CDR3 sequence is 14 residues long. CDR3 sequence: CASSPTGNTDTQYF. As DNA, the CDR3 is TGTGCCAGCAGCCCTACAGGGAACACAGATACGCAGTATTTT.

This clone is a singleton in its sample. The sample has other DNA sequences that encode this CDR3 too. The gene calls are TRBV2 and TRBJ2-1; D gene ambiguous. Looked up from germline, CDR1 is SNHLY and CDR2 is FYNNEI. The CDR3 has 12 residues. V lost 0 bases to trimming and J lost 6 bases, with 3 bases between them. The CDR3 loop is CASSEAGNEQFF. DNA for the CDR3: TGTGCCAGCAGTGAAGCTGGCAATGAGCAGTTCTTC.

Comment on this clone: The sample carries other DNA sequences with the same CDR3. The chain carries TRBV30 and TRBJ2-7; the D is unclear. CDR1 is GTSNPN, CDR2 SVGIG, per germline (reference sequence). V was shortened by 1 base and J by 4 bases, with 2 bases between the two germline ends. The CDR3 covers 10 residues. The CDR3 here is CAWSDYEQYF. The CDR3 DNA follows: TGTGCCTGGAGTGATTACGAGCAGTACTTC.

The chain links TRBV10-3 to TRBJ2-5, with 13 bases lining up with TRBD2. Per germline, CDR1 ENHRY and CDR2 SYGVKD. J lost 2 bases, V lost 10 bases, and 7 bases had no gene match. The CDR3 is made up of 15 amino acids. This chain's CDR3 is CATGTSGAQQETQYF. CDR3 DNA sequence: TGTGCCACTGGGACTAGCGGGGCTCAACAAGAGACCCAGTACTTC.

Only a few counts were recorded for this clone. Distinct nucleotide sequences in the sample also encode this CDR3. CDR3 sequence: CASSPNAIEQYF. CDR3 nucleotides: TGTGCCAGCTCACCAAACGCCATCGAGCAGTACTTC. The rearrangement uses TRBV18 and TRBJ2-7, with unresolved D. Germline loops: CDR1 KGHSH, CDR2 LQKENI. V dropped 2 bases and J dropped 6 bases, with 8 bases sitting between them. The CDR3 totals 12 residues. Variable domain in full (rest from reference TRBV18 and TRBJ2-7): NAGVMQNPRHLVRRRGQEARLRCSPMKGHSHVYWYRQLPEEGLKFMVYLQKENIIDESGMPKERFSAEFPKEGPSILRIQQVVRGDSAAYFCASSPNAIEQYFGPGTRLTVT.

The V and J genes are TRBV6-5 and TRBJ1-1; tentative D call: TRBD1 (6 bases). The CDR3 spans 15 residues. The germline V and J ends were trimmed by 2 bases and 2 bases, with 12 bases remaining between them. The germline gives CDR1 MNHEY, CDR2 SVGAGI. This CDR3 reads CASSYQGGGNTEAFF. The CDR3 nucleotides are TGTGCCAGCAGTTACCAAGGGGGGGGTAACACTGAAGCTTTCTTT.

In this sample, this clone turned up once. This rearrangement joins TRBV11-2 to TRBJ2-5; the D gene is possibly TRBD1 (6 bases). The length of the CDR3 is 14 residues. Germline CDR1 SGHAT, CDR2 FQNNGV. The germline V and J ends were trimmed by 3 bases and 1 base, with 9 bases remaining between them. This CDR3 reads CASSFQQGQETQYF. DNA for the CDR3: TGTGCCAGCAGCTTTCAACAGGGCCAAGAGACCCAGTACTTC.

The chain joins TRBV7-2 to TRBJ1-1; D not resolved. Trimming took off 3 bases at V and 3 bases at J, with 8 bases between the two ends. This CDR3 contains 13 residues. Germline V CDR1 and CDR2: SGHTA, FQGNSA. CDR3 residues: CASSLFVDTEAFF. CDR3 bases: TGTGCCAGCAGCTTGTTTGTGGACACTGAAGCTTTCTTT.

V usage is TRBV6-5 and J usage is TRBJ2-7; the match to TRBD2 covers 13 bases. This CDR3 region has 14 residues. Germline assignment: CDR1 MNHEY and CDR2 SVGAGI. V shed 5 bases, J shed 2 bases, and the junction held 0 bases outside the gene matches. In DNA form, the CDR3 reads TGTGCCAGCAGTACTAGCGGGGGGGCCTACGAGCAGTACTTC. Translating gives CASSTSGGAYEQYF.

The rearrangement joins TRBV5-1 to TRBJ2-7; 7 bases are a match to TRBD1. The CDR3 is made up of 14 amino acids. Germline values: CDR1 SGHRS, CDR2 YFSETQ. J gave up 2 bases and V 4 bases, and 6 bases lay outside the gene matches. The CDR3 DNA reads TGCGCCAGCAGCGGGCGGACAGGAGCCTACGAGCAGTACTTC. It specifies CASSGRTGAYEQYF.

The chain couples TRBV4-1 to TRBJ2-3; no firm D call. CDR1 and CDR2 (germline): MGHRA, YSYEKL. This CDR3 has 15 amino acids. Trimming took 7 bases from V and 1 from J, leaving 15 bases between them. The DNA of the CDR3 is TGCGCCAGCACCACACACGGGTTGGGCACAGATACGCAGTATTTT. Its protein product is CASTTHGLGTDTQYF.

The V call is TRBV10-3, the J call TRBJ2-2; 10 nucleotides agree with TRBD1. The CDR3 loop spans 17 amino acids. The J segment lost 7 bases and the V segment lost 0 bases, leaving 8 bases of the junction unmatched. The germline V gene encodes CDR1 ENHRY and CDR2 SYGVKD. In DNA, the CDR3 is TGTGCCATCAGTGAGTCGATGACAGGGGGCGCGGTCGGGGAGCTGTTTTTT. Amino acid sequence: CAISESMTGGAVGELFF.

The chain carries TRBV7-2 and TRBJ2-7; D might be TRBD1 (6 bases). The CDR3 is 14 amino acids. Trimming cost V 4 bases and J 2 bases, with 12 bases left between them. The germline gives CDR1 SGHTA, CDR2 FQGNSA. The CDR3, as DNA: TGTGCCAGCAGCTCATACAGGGCTACCTACGAGCAGTACTTC. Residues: CASSSYRATYEQYF. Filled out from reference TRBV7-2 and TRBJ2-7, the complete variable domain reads GAGVSQSPSNKVTEKGKDVELRCDPISGHTALYWYRQSLGQGLEFLIYFQGNSAPDKSGLPSDRFSAERTGGSVSTLTIQRTQQEDSAVYLCASSSYRATYEQYFGPGTRLTVT.

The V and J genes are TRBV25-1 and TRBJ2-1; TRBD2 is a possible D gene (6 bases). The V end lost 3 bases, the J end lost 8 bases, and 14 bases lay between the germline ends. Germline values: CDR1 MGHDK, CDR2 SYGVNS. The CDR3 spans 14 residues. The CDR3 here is CASSEGRWGDEQFF. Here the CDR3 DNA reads TGTGCCAGCAGTGAGGGCAGGTGGGGGGATGAGCAGTTCTTC.

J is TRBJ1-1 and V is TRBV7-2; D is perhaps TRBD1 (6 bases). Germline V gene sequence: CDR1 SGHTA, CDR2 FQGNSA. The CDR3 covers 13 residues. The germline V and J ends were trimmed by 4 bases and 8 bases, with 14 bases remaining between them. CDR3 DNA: TGTGCCAGCAGCTGGCGGACAGAGGAGGAAGCTTTCTTT. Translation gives CASSWRTEEEAFF.

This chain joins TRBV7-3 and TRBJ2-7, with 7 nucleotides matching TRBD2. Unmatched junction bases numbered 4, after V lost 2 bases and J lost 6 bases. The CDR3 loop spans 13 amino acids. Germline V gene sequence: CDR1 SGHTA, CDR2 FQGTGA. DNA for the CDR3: TGTGCCAGCAGCTTAGGGACTACGGCCGAGCAGTACTTC. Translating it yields CASSLGTTAEQYF.

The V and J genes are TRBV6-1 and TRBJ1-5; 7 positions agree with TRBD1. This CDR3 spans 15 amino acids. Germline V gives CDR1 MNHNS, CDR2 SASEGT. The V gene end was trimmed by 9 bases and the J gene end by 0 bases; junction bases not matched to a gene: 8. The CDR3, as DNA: TGTGCCAGTAAGACAGGGCCAACTAGCAATCAGCCCCAGCATTTT. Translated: CASKTGPTSNQPQHF.